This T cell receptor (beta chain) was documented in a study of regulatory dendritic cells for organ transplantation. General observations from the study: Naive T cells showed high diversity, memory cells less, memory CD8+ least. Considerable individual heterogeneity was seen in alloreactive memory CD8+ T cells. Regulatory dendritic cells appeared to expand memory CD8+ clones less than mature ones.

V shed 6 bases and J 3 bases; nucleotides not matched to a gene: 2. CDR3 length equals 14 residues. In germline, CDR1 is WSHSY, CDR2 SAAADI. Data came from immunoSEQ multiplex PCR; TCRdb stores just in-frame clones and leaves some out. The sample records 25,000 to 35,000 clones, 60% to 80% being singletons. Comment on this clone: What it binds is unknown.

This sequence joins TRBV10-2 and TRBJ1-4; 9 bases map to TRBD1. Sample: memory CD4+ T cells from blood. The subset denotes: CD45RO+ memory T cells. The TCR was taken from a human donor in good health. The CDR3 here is CASRGQGSNEKLFF. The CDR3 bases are TGCGCCAGCAGGGGACAGGGATCTAATGAAAAACTGTTTTTT.